This is a list of T cell receptor beta chains from one sample in a study of CD8 T cells in ankylosing spondylitis. In TCRdb, the 5' RACE reads were re-called with MiXCR into one record per CDR3 protein. The sample shows some 290,000 distinct CDR3 sequences, roughly 20% of them seen only once. What was sequenced was blood, either unsorted or a sorted T cell fraction (not recorded which). The origin of the receptors is a male donor with ankylosing spondylitis or in good health (not recorded which). The CDR3 runs from the conserved cysteine through the conserved F or W. A D gene is named only where the DNA matches it firmly. Only part of the rows carry a size: once, few, many, or a class if the clone is expanded.

size	V	J	D	DNA	CDR3
.	TRBV30	TRBJ2-2	.	TGTGCCTGGAGTTCCAGCCTGAACACCGGGGAGCTGTTTTTT	CAWSSSLNTGELFF
few	TRBV19	TRBJ2-1	TRBD2	TGTGCCAGTAGTGAGTTGGGCGGGAGGGCCGCCTACAATGAGCAGTTCTTC	CASSELGGRAAYNEQFF
.	TRBV20-1	TRBJ2-3	.	TGCAGTGCTAGAGATCGTCTAGCAGATACGCAGTATTTT	CSARDRLADTQYF
few	TRBV28	TRBJ1-5	.	TGTGCCAGCCACGGGCAGGGTAATCAGCCCCAGCATTTT	CASHGQGNQPQHF
few	TRBV12-3/TRBV12-4	TRBJ1-2	.	TGTGCCAGCAGTGATCACTATGGCTACACCTTC	CASSDHYGYTF
.	TRBV10-1	TRBJ2-3	.	TGCGCCAGCAGCGCCCAGGGAGGCGGGGATACGCAGTATTTT	CASSAQGGGDTQYF
.	TRBV7-8	TRBJ1-1	.	TGTGCCAGCAGCTTAGGGGGCGTCGGAGGAGGGGCCGGGAACACTGAAGCTTTCTTT	CASSLGGVGGGAGNTEAFF
few	TRBV5-1	TRBJ2-2	.	TGCGCCAGCAGCTTGCAAGGATCCTGGAACACCGGGGAGCTGTTTTTT	CASSLQGSWNTGELFF
few	TRBV28	TRBJ1-4	TRBD1	TGTGCCAGCAGACCCGGGACAGGAACTAATGAAAAACTGTTTTTT	CASRPGTGTNEKLFF
many	TRBV28	TRBJ1-5	.	TGTGCCAGCAGTTTCAGGCAGGTTGGCAATCAGCCCCAGCATTTT	CASSFRQVGNQPQHF
few	TRBV25-1	TRBJ1-2	.	TGTGCCAGCAGCCTAGTCGGAAGGTTGGGCTACACCTTC	CASSLVGRLGYTF
.	TRBV7-2	TRBJ1-2	.	TGTGCCAGCAGCCGAGGATCCTATGGCTACACCTTC	CASSRGSYGYTF
few	TRBV12-3/TRBV12-4	TRBJ1-6	TRBD1	TGTGCCAGCAGTTCGGACAGGTTGAGAGGATCACCCCTCCACTTT	CASSSDRLRGSPLHF
.	TRBV7-9	TRBJ1-3	TRBD1	TGTGCCAGCAGATGGGACAGGGTTGGAAACACCATATATTTT	CASRWDRVGNTIYF
few	TRBV5-1	TRBJ2-1	.	TGCGCCAGCAGAAGGGATTCGAGGAATGAGCAGTTCTTC	CASRRDSRNEQFF
few	TRBV24-1	TRBJ2-1	TRBD2	TGTGCCACCAGTGATCCCGGCAGAGCGGGAGGGCCAGTTAATGAGCAGTTCTTC	CATSDPGRAGGPVNEQFF
.	TRBV5-1	TRBJ2-5	.	TGCGCCAGCAGCTTGTTTAACCTTGAGACCCAGTACTTC	CASSLFNLETQYF
.	TRBV30	TRBJ2-5	TRBD2	TGTGCCTGGACCCCGCCCGGGGGACTAGCGAATGAAGAGACCCAGTACTTC	CAWTPPGGLANEETQYF
.	TRBV3-1	TRBJ2-3	.	TGTGCCAGCAGCCAAGGGACAGGCACAGATACGCAGTATTTT	CASSQGTGTDTQYF
.	TRBV4-1	TRBJ1-4	TRBD1	TGCGCCAGCAGCCACCTTAGGGCAGGGGGGAATGAAAAACTGTTTTTT	CASSHLRAGGNEKLFF
.	TRBV7-3	TRBJ2-1	TRBD1	TGTGCCAGCAGCCCTCTGACAGGGACTGAGCAGTTCTTC	CASSPLTGTEQFF
.	TRBV6-1	TRBJ1-1	TRBD1	TGTGCCAGCCGACCGCTTGGACAGGGCCCGATGAACACTGAAGCTTTCTTT	CASRPLGQGPMNTEAFF
few	TRBV5-1	TRBJ1-1	.	TGCGCCAGCAGCACCGAAACAGGTGCGGGCACTGAAGCTTTCTTT	CASSTETGAGTEAFF
.	TRBV14	TRBJ2-2	.	TGTGCCAGCAGCCAAGCCCTCGGCAGGGGAGGCACCGGGGAGCTGTTTTTT	CASSQALGRGGTGELFF
.	TRBV6-2/TRBV6-3	TRBJ1-5	TRBD1	TGTGCCAGCACCGGGACAGTTAATCAGCCCCAGCATTTT	CASTGTVNQPQHF
.	TRBV3-1	TRBJ1-2	TRBD1	TGTGCCAGCAGCCAAGGACAGGGGGGCTACACCTTC	CASSQGQGGYTF
.	TRBV9	TRBJ1-6	.	TGTGCCAGCAGCGTAGGTAGGGCCCAATATAATTCACCCCTCCACTTT	CASSVGRAQYNSPLHF
.	TRBV10-3	TRBJ1-1	.	TGTGCCATCAGCCCTAGGGCAGAAAATTCGGCCACTGAAGCTTTCTTT	CAISPRAENSATEAFF
few	TRBV25-1	TRBJ1-4	.	TGTGCCAGCAGTCCTCTGAGGGGTGACACTAATGAAAAACTGTTTTTT	CASSPLRGDTNEKLFF
.	TRBV7-2	TRBJ2-1	.	TGTGCCAGCAGCTTCGGCACCCAGCAGTTCTTC	CASSFGTQQFF
.	TRBV5-1	TRBJ2-2	.	TGCGCCAGCAGCCCCCTAGTGAACACCGGGGAGCTGTTTTTT	CASSPLVNTGELFF
few	TRBV20-1	TRBJ1-5	.	TGCAGTGCGAGAGACAGCCGTAGCAATCAGCCCCAGCATTTT	CSARDSRSNQPQHF
.	TRBV5-1	TRBJ2-3	.	TGCGCCAGCAGCTTTCAAGGGGACACAGATACGCAGTATTTT	CASSFQGDTDTQYF
.	TRBV5-1	TRBJ2-1	TRBD2	TGCGCCAGCACCCGGACTAGCGGGGGGTCCCAAGTCCATGAGCAGTTCTTC	CASTRTSGGSQVHEQFF
.	TRBV20-1	TRBJ1-5	.	TGCAGTGCTAGAGAGACATTGCAGCCCCAGCATTTT	CSARETLQPQHF
few	TRBV24-1	TRBJ1-1	.	TGTGCCACCAGTGATTATGGCACTGAAGCTTTCTTT	CATSDYGTEAFF
.	TRBV3-1	TRBJ2-3	.	TGTGCCAGCCGGGATAGCAGCATTAGCACAGATACGCAGTATTTT	CASRDSSISTDTQYF
few	TRBV29-1	TRBJ1-1	TRBD1	TGCAGCGTGGTATCCGGGACAGTGAATTCGGTTTTCTTT	CSVVSGTVNSVFF
.	TRBV6-1	TRBJ2-2	.	TGTGCCAGCATAAGACAGACGAGCACCGGGGAGCTGTTTTTT	CASIRQTSTGELFF
.	TRBV12-3/TRBV12-4	TRBJ2-1	.	TGTGCCAGCAGTAGTGACAGGAGGGTTTACAATGAGCAGTTCTTC	CASSSDRRVYNEQFF
many	TRBV12-3/TRBV12-4	TRBJ1-4	.	TGTGCCAGCAGAACGGGGAATAATGAAAAACTGTTTTTT	CASRTGNNEKLFF
.	TRBV28	TRBJ2-3	TRBD2	TGTGCCAGCAGTAATAGGAGGCGGGGGGCTAGCACAGATACGCAGTATTTT	CASSNRRRGASTDTQYF
few	TRBV5-1	TRBJ2-1	.	TGCGCCAGCAGCCCTTGGACAGAGGGCGATGAGCAGTTCTTC	CASSPWTEGDEQFF
.	TRBV15	TRBJ2-2	.	TGTGCCACCAGCAGAGCCAGGGTGGTGAACGCCGGGGAGCTGTTTTTT	CATSRARVVNAGELFF
.	TRBV6-1	TRBJ1-1	.	TGTGCCAGCACCCTAAAAAACGGTAACACTGAAGCTTTCTTT	CASTLKNGNTEAFF
few	TRBV5-1	TRBJ1-2	TRBD1	TGCGCCAGCAGCTCGGGGACAGGGGGGACCTATGGCTACACCTTC	CASSSGTGGTYGYTF
few	TRBV20-1	TRBJ2-4	TRBD2	TGCAGTGCTAGGGGCCTAGCGGCGCTAGCCAAAAACATTCAGTACTTC	CSARGLAALAKNIQYF
.	TRBV5-1	TRBJ2-1	.	TGCGCCAGCAGCTTGGCCCCTCTATCCCCCAATGAGCAGTTCTTC	CASSLAPLSPNEQFF
few	TRBV7-3	TRBJ2-3	TRBD2	TGTGCCAGCAGCTTAAATGCGGGGGGGCAGGGAGATACGCAGTATTTT	CASSLNAGGQGDTQYF